The count of the clone carrying this T cell receptor (beta chain) is one. The antigen is unknown. Recipients were bled about 28 days pretransplant and at posttransplant days 30, 100, 180. Assay: immunoSEQ multiplex PCR; the TCRdb copy retains only in-frame clones and omits some. The sample holds 13,000 to 15,000 clones; 94% are singletons and the top ten take 4% to 5%. The sample originates from a study of T cell clonotyping in hematopoietic cell transplantation. Points from the study as a whole: Graft donor and pretransplant recipient Inverse Simpson Index values predicted broader posttransplant TCR diversity. Recipient TCR diversity dropped after transplant; expanded clonotypes rose from day 30 to 180.

Sequencing was performed on PBMCs, taken 30 days after allogeneic stem cell transplant. The TCR originated in a male patient aged 55 to 69 who had an allogeneic stem cell transplant from an unrelated donor, so the T cells may come from the graft donor. Some clones in this sample may be carry-over from other donors' samples.

This chain's CDR3 is CASSPLQVSLYEQYF. The CDR3, as DNA: TGTGCCAGTAGCCCCCTCCAGGTTTCCCTCTACGAGCAGTACTTC. The V call is TRBV19, the J call TRBJ2-7, with no clear D. The germline V and J ends were trimmed by 6 bases and 3 bases, with 18 bases remaining between them. Germline V gives CDR1 LNHDA, CDR2 SQIVND (reference sequence). The CDR3 contains 15 residues.